The 7 T cell receptor beta chains given below trace back to one sample, sequenced in a study of OX40 agonist ivuxolimab in advanced cancers. The library came from the immunoSEQ multiplex PCR assay. Imported from immuneACCESS, the table was reduced by TCRdb to in-frame sequences with V and J called. These copies leave out some clones; in studies compared against another copy, an unresolved V gene accounts for under half, and the cause of the remainder is not known. The sample includes tens of thousands of clones, with roughly 85% observed a single time. Roughly 2.5% of the sample rests with the top ten. The sample consisted of CD4+ or CD8+ T cells sorted from blood, taken in a trial of the OX40 agonist ivuxolimab. The source is an adult with an advanced solid tumor such as melanoma, head and neck, liver or kidney cancer.

The chain uses TRBV19 and TRBJ2-7; no definite D call. The CDR3 totals 13 residues. The ends were cut back, 6 bases at V and 4 bases at J, with 13 bases in the middle. CDR1 and CDR2 (germline): LNHDA, SQIVND (reference sequence). The DNA for the CDR3 is TGTGCCAGTAGGAGCGACGGTGGGTACGAGCAGTACTTC. Its translation: CASRSDGGYEQYF.

The rearrangement uses TRBV5-1 and TRBJ1-6; D unresolved. The ends were cut back, 0 bases at V and 4 bases at J, with 8 bases in the middle. The germline V gene has CDR1 SGHRS and CDR2 YFSETQ. CDR3 length: 15 residues. The CDR3 DNA follows: TGCGCCAGCAGCTTGGACCTCGGATATAATTCACCCCTCCACTTT. Amino acids: CASSLDLGYNSPLHF.

The chain has TRBV19 and TRBJ2-3; 9 bases align to TRBD1. The CDR3 consists of 15 residues. Trimming removed 7 bases from V and 6 bases from J; junction bases left unmatched: 11. Germline CDR1 LNHDA, CDR2 SQIVND (reference sequence). The DNA of the CDR3 is TGTGCCAGTACCAGCAGGACAGGGGCGGGGGATACGCAGTATTTT. Its translation is CASTSRTGAGDTQYF.

The genes are TRBV6-5 and TRBJ2-7; D is unresolved. Between the trimmed V and J ends, which lost 5 bases and 1 base, there was a span of 15 bases. Looked up from germline, CDR1 is MNHEY and CDR2 is SVGAGI. CDR3 length equals 15 residues. In nucleotides, the CDR3 is TGTGCCAGCAGTACGGGTGGGGAAGGGTCCTACGAGCAGTACTTC. Protein: CASSTGGEGSYEQYF.

This clone was seen more than once but under ten times. The rearrangement joins TRBV6-5 to TRBJ1-1, with unresolved D. The CDR3 covers 13 residues. Germline loops: CDR1 MNHEY, CDR2 SVGAGI. V lost 6 bases to trimming and J lost 2 bases, with 10 bases between them. In DNA, the CDR3 is TGTGCCAGCAGAAGGCCTCCCAACACTGAAGCTTTCTTT. This sequence encodes CASRRPPNTEAFF.

The J gene is TRBJ1-2, the V gene TRBV2; 11 bases are shared with TRBD1. The CDR3 covers 14 residues. V lost 8 bases, J lost 0 bases, and 2 bases stayed unmatched. Germline lookup yields CDR1 SNHLY and CDR2 FYNNEI. Written as DNA, the CDR3 is TGTGCCAGCGGGGGACAGGGGGCTAACTATGGCTACACCTTC. Translated, it gives CASGGQGANYGYTF.

The chain couples TRBV9 to TRBJ1-1, with D maybe TRBD1 (6 bases). The length of the CDR3 is 17 residues. Germline-derived CDR1 and CDR2 are SGDLS and YYNGEE. V shed 0 bases and J shed 3 bases, with 18 bases lying between them. The CDR3 DNA reads TGTGCCAGCAGCGTAGCTGGAGGTCGGGGGCCAGACACTGAAGCTTTCTTT. Translated, it gives CASSVAGGRGPDTEAFF.